These T cell receptor beta chains were read from a single sample in a study of cytomegalovirus exposure and HLA in healthy donors. Sequencing was performed with immunoSEQ multiplex PCR; in TCRdb, only in-frame clones are kept and a portion is missing. The sample contains approximately 120,000 clones, approximately 85% of which appear only once. Source material: PBMCs. The origin of the receptors is a woman aged 30 to 39 in good health and CMV-seropositive. The conserved cysteine and the conserved F or W are not part of the CDR3 here. Only part of the rows carry a size: once, few, many, or a class if the clone is expanded.

abundance,v_gene,j_gene,CDR3aa
-,TRBV6-1,TRBJ1-1,ASSVVGGGYMNTEAF
-,TRBV28,TRBJ1-5,ATVLRGFDQPQH
-,TRBV28,TRBJ2-7,ASSGTYSSYEQY
-,TRBV29-1,TRBJ1-2,SVETAYGYT
-,TRBV5-1,TRBJ2-5,ASSLTPSTSGLGETQY
-,TRBV7-2,TRBJ2-4,ASSPPFSGSTYIQY
-,TRBV6-5,TRBJ1-3,ASSYAGAAGNTIY
-,TRBV18,TRBJ2-1,ASSPFQGIGDEQF
few,TRBV2,TRBJ2-1,ASSEGGAINEQF
-,TRBV19,TRBJ1-2,ASSALRDRGKKDYGYT
-,TRBV19,TRBJ2-2,ASRLGGDLTGELF
-,TRBV5-4,TRBJ2-3,ASSFGLAMRGDTQY
-,TRBV14,TRBJ1-4,ASSNTGHPEKLF
-,TRBV5-4,TRBJ1-1,ASSLAVGEAF
-,TRBV19,TRBJ2-7,ASKRGQGYEQY
-,TRBV28,TRBJ2-2,ASSLEVATGELF
-,TRBV5-1,TRBJ2-1,ASSLAPSDSSYNEQF
-,TRBV19,TRBJ1-1,ASSMIGRGTEAF
once,TRBV29-1,TRBJ1-2,SVDAGGYGYT
-,TRBV30,TRBJ1-2,AWGEAVGYGYT
-,TRBV4-1,TRBJ2-5,ASSLGQLQETQY
-,TRBV5-6,TRBJ1-5,ASSLGQFNQPQH
-,TRBV19,TRBJ1-1,ASMERVTGTEAF
-,TRBV9,TRBJ2-6,ASSPGQGLHVLT
-,TRBV28,TRBJ2-7,ASSRGIEQY
-,TRBV6-1,-,ASSVLQGPNEQY
-,TRBV10-1,TRBJ2-2,ASSVSSSYTGELF
-,TRBV2,TRBJ1-5,ASSRYSNQPQH
few,TRBV28,TRBJ1-2,ASSTTTGIGYGYT
few,TRBV2,TRBJ2-5,ASSDPLAGGVETQY
-,TRBV9,TRBJ1-1,ASSKLLAGQGPTEAF
-,TRBV5-1,TRBJ2-4,ASSFFAGENIQY
once,TRBV5-1,TRBJ2-3,ASSWTSGGGDTQY
-,TRBV2,TRBJ1-1,ASSHREPNTEAF
-,TRBV6-5,TRBJ2-2,ASIAANTGELF
-,TRBV27,TRBJ2-7,ASSLPGTGSSYEQY
-,TRBV27,TRBJ2-2,ASSLASGWSRAGELF
-,TRBV10-3,TRBJ1-5,AISAPRWKGQHGNQPQH
-,TRBV27,TRBJ2-1,ASSPGLAGAYEQF
-,TRBV30,TRBJ1-1,AWSDRTKAF
-,TRBV5-1,TRBJ2-3,ASSPRTSGGSDTQY
-,TRBV19,TRBJ1-1,ASSSWDTMNTEAF
-,TRBV19,TRBJ2-1,ASRLAAYNEQF
-,TRBV4-1,TRBJ2-1,ASSRSGQGVEGEQF
-,TRBV5-1,TRBJ1-2,ASRDPGEGYT
-,TRBV7-8,TRBJ1-2,ASSFGRGYGYT